This note documents a single T cell receptor (beta chain) sequence. Antigen: not known. The data were obtained in a study of vaccination effects on CD4 cells after COVID-19. When around 9 days of culture had elapsed, CD4+ T cells were isolated. The person's infection with SARS-CoV-2, confirmed by PCR, took place between March and December 2020. Everyone in the study got two shots of either the BNT162b2 or mRNA-1273 vaccine. The CDR3 has 17 residues. V was pared by 0 bases and J by 4 bases, with 8 bases of the junction left unmatched. Germline CDR1 and CDR2: PRHDT and FYEKMQ (reference sequence). Some clones are missing from TCRdb's copy, which holds only in-frame ones; the method was immunoSEQ multiplex PCR. The sample consists of about 46,000 clones, under 85% of them appearing once.

V and J are TRBV13 and TRBJ2-3; 9 bases are a match to TRBD1. The sequence came from a human donor who had a prior SARS-CoV-2 infection. Material: CD4+ T cells from PBMCs cultured without peptide, obtained after COVID-19 vaccination. The CDR3 here is CASSLGPGQGLPDTQYF. DNA for the CDR3: TGTGCCAGCAGCTTAGGGCCGGGACAGGGACTCCCAGATACGCAGTATTTT. The whole variable domain, filled in from reference TRBV13 and TRBJ2-3, reads AAGVIQSPRHLIKEKRETATLKCYPIPRHDTVYWYQQGPGQDPQFLISFYEKMQSDKGSIPDRFSAQQFSDYHSELNMSSLELGDSALYFCASSLGPGQGLPDTQYFGPGTRLTVL.